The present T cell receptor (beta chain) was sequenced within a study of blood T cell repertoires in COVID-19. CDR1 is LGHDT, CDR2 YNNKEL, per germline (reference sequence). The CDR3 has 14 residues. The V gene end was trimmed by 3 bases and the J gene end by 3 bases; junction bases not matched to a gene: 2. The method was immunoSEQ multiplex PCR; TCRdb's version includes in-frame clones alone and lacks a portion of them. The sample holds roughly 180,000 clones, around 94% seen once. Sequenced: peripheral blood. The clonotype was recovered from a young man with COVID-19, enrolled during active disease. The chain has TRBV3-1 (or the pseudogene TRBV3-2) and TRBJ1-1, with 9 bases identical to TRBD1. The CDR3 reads CASSHRTGDTEAFF. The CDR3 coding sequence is TGTGCCAGCAGCCACCGGACAGGGGACACTGAAGCTTTCTTT.